This is a list of T cell receptor beta chains from one sample in a study of T cell responses to AZD1222 COVID-19 vaccine. Assay used: immunoSEQ multiplex PCR; TCRdb lists only in-frame clones, some missing. The sample holds about 170,000 clones; approximately 95% are singletons and the top ten take 3.9%. The source material was peripheral blood, sampled on day 0 of AZD1222 vaccination. The source is an adult in good health. Both conserved end residues are part of each CDR3. The D gene is left open where the match is weak. Part of the rows lack a size; the others show once, few, many or a class for expanded clones.

CDR3 DNA: TGTGCCAGCAGTGATGTGACATGGACAGGGGAGCAGTTCTTC
CDR3 protein: CASSDVTWTGEQFF
V gene: TRBV2
clone size: .
CDR3 length: 14
D gene: TRBD1
J gene: TRBJ2-1

CDR3 DNA: TGTGCCAGCAGCCAAGGTTCTGCTAGTTATATCGGGGAGCTGTTTTTT
CDR3 protein: CASSQGSASYIGELFF
V gene: TRBV3-1/TRBV3-2
clone size: .
CDR3 length: 16
D gene: .
J gene: TRBJ2-2

CDR3 DNA: TGTGCCAGCAGTTATTTTGAGGGACAGGGGATTGCTGAAGCTTTCTTT
CDR3 protein: CASSYFEGQGIAEAFF
V gene: TRBV25-1
clone size: .
CDR3 length: 16
D gene: TRBD1
J gene: TRBJ1-1

CDR3 DNA: TGTGCCAGCAGCTTGGGGACAAGCGGGGGTCAAGAGACCCAGTACTTC
CDR3 protein: CASSLGTSGGQETQYF
V gene: TRBV5-4
clone size: .
CDR3 length: 16
D gene: TRBD2
J gene: TRBJ2-5

CDR3 DNA: TGTGCCAGCAGTTACCAGTTGGGGGAGCTGTTTTTT
CDR3 protein: CASSYQLGELFF
V gene: TRBV27
clone size: .
CDR3 length: 12
D gene: .
J gene: TRBJ2-2

CDR3 DNA: TGTGCCAGCAGGTTTTTTCAGTCGGAGACCCAGTACTTC
CDR3 protein: CASRFFQSETQYF
V gene: TRBV11-2
clone size: .
CDR3 length: 13
D gene: .
J gene: TRBJ2-5

CDR3 DNA: TGCGCCAGCAGCTTGGGGCTCGACCAAGAGACCCAGTACTTC
CDR3 protein: CASSLGLDQETQYF
V gene: TRBV5-1
clone size: .
CDR3 length: 14
D gene: .
J gene: TRBJ2-5

CDR3 DNA: TGTGCCTGGAGTATTTGGACGAGTAACACAGATACGCAGTATTTT
CDR3 protein: CAWSIWTSNTDTQYF
V gene: TRBV30
clone size: .
CDR3 length: 15
D gene: .
J gene: TRBJ2-3

CDR3 DNA: TGCGCCAGCAGGGTCCAGGGGATTTACGGGAACACTGAAGCTTTCTTT
CDR3 protein: CASRVQGIYGNTEAFF
V gene: TRBV5-1
clone size: .
CDR3 length: 16
D gene: .
J gene: TRBJ1-1

CDR3 DNA: TGCGCCAGCAGTGAGTCTTACACTGAAGCTTTCTTT
CDR3 protein: CASSESYTEAFF
V gene: TRBV10-1
clone size: .
CDR3 length: 12
D gene: .
J gene: TRBJ1-1

CDR3 DNA: TGTGCCAGCAGTCCCGAGGCCAGTTATTCCTACGAGCAGTACTTC
CDR3 protein: CASSPEASYSYEQYF
V gene: TRBV6-5
clone size: once
CDR3 length: 15
D gene: .
J gene: TRBJ2-7

CDR3 DNA: TGTGCCAGCACCCTTGTGGTACAGAACTATGGCTACACCTTC
CDR3 protein: CASTLVVQNYGYTF
V gene: TRBV5-5
clone size: .
CDR3 length: 14
D gene: .
J gene: TRBJ1-2

CDR3 DNA: TGTGCCAGCAGCCCCCGGGACAGGGGGCATGTTGAAGCTTTCTTT
CDR3 protein: CASSPRDRGHVEAFF
V gene: TRBV28
clone size: .
CDR3 length: 15
D gene: TRBD1
J gene: TRBJ1-1

CDR3 DNA: TGTGCCAGCGGTGCAGGGAGCGGGAGGAGTCATGAGCAGTTCTTC
CDR3 protein: CASGAGSGRSHEQFF
V gene: TRBV7-9
clone size: .
CDR3 length: 15
D gene: TRBD2
J gene: TRBJ2-1

CDR3 DNA: TGTGCCAGCAGCCGAACTGCGACGGACCCTAGCAATCAGCCCCAGCATTTT
CDR3 protein: CASSRTATDPSNQPQHF
V gene: TRBV6-6
clone size: .
CDR3 length: 17
D gene: .
J gene: TRBJ1-5

CDR3 DNA: TGTGCCAGCAGCCAGGGCAGGGGAAGAAACACTGAAGCTTTCTTT
CDR3 protein: CASSQGRGRNTEAFF
V gene: TRBV3-1/TRBV3-2
clone size: .
CDR3 length: 15
D gene: .
J gene: TRBJ1-1